One and the same sample provided the 28 T cell receptor beta chains below, sequenced in a study of blood T cell repertoires in COVID-19. This table comes from immunoSEQ multiplex PCR, and its TCRdb copy is limited to in-frame clones, with some not included. The repertoire holds roughly 62,000 clones, approximately 84% seen once, with roughly 3.5% in the top ten. Source material: peripheral blood. These receptors all come from a man aged 60 to 69 with acute or convalescent COVID-19.

The J gene is TRBJ2-3, the V gene TRBV18, with D possibly matching TRBD2 (6 bases). Germline V gene sequence: CDR1 KGHSH, CDR2 LQKENI. The CDR3 is made up of 13 amino acids. V shed 6 bases and J shed 4 bases, with 11 bases lying between them. The CDR3 DNA is TGTGCCAGCTCCTACACGGGGGCAGATACGCAGTATTTT. Protein sequence: CASSYTGADTQYF.

The J gene is TRBJ2-5, the V gene TRBV7-9; TRBD2 matches at 10 bases. V shed 5 bases and J 0 bases; nucleotides not matched to a gene: 3. Germline assignment: CDR1 SEHNR and CDR2 FQNEAQ (reference sequence). The CDR3 has 15 residues. The CDR3 DNA is TGTGCCAGCAGCGGTGGACTAGCGGACCAAGAGACCCAGTACTTC. It specifies CASSGGLADQETQYF.

The gene calls are TRBV24-1 and TRBJ2-3; tentatively, D is TRBD1 (6 bases). The germline V gene has CDR1 KGHDR and CDR2 SFDVKD. The CDR3 sequence is 17 residues long. Deletions cut 3 bases from V and 0 bases from J, with 15 bases between. CDR3 DNA: TGTGCCACCAGTGATCTGCCAGGGACATCGAGCACAGATACGCAGTATTTT. This sequence encodes CATSDLPGTSSTDTQYF.

This clone was counted between two and nine times. The genes are TRBV27 and TRBJ1-2; TRBD1 matches 8 bases. The ends lost 4 bases at V and 3 bases at J; junction bases unmatched: 7. Germline CDR1 reads MNHEY; CDR2 reads SMNVEV (reference sequence). The CDR3 runs to 15 residues. DNA for the CDR3: TGTGCCAGCAGTTCCCAGGGGGCTTTAGACTATGGCTACACCTTC. As protein: CASSSQGALDYGYTF.

This sequence joins TRBV7-2 and TRBJ2-2; 7 bases line up with TRBD2. CDR3 length: 15 residues. Per the germline V gene, CDR1 is SGHTA and CDR2 is FQGNSA. The V gene end was trimmed by 5 bases and the J gene end by 0 bases; junction bases not matched to a gene: 3. The CDR3 region is CASSPREANTGELFF. The DNA of the CDR3 is TGTGCCAGCAGCCCCCGGGAGGCGAACACCGGGGAGCTGTTTTTT.

Only a few counts were recorded for this clone. The rearrangement joins TRBV10-1 to TRBJ1-1; D is perhaps TRBD1 (5 bases). The CDR3 consists of 12 residues. Germline assignment: CDR1 WNHNN and CDR2 SYGVQD (reference sequence). The V and J ends lost 6 bases and 4 bases respectively, with 9 bases between them. As DNA, the CDR3 is TGCGCCAGCAGAACACAGGTCACTGAAGCTTTCTTT. Translated, it gives CASRTQVTEAFF.

The gene calls are TRBV2 and TRBJ2-5; weak D call: TRBD2 (6 bases). V lost 4 bases and J lost 6, with 33 bases in between. The CDR3 has 20 residues. CDR1 and CDR2 from the germline V gene are SNHLY and FYNNEI. The CDR3 nucleotides are TGTGCCAGCAGTGGGAGGGGCGCCCGATCCGAAGACTATAAAAGAAAGACCCAGTACTTC. Translated: CASSGRGARSEDYKRKTQYF.

The chain combines TRBV19 with TRBJ1-1; 9 bases are shared with TRBD1. Trimming removed 5 bases from V and 4 bases from J; junction bases left unmatched: 11. Per germline, CDR1 LNHDA and CDR2 SQIVND (reference sequence). CDR3 length equals 16 residues. The CDR3 loop is CASSLGTGRERTEAFF. CDR3 nucleotide sequence: TGTGCCAGTAGTCTTGGGACAGGGAGGGAGCGCACTGAAGCTTTCTTT.

The sample holds one count of this clone. The genes are TRBV5-1 and TRBJ2-3; D perhaps matches TRBD1 (6 bases). Germline-derived CDR1 and CDR2 are SGHRS and YFSETQ. V was pared by 4 bases and J by 7 bases, with 13 bases between. CDR3 length: 13 residues. DNA of the CDR3: TGCGCCAGCAGCCCCCCAGGGACAAATACGCAGTATTTT. Protein sequence: CASSPPGTNTQYF.

V is TRBV10-3 and J is TRBJ1-1, with D possibly TRBD1 on 6 matching bases. Trimming removed 4 bases at V and 11 bases at J, with 17 bases between. The CDR3 has 13 residues. Germline CDR1 and CDR2: ENHRY and SYGVKD. The CDR3 spells CAISGHRASSAFF. For the CDR3, the DNA is TGTGCCATCAGTGGCCACAGGGCATCGAGCGCTTTCTTT.

This clone showed up just a few times. This chain uses TRBV7-2 with TRBJ2-7; perhaps TRBD1 as D (6 bases). This CDR3 is 15 amino acids long. Germline-derived CDR1 and CDR2 are SGHTA and FQGNSA. Trimming cost V 5 bases and J 2 bases, with 16 bases left between them. The CDR3 DNA is TGTGCCAGCAGCCTCGAACAGGGTACCCCCTACGAGCAGTACTTC. It specifies CASSLEQGTPYEQYF.

The chain carries TRBV6-4 and TRBJ1-2, with D unresolved. This CDR3 is built from 15 residues. Germline V CDR1 and CDR2: MRHNA, SNTAGT. The germline V and J ends were trimmed by 5 bases and 7 bases, with 20 bases remaining between them. Here the CDR3 DNA reads TGTGCCAGCAGTCCCTACCTCACTGGAGGTGGTGGCTACACCTTC. It specifies CASSPYLTGGGGYTF.

The genes are TRBV7-3 and TRBJ2-5, with a weak D call TRBD2 (6 bases). In germline, CDR1 is SGHTA, CDR2 FQGTGA. V gave up 5 bases and J gave up 5 bases, with 15 bases separating them. The CDR3 extends over 14 amino acids. The DNA of the CDR3 is TGTGCCAGCAGCCTCATGGGGGGATGGGAGACCCAGTACTTC. Its translation: CASSLMGGWETQYF.

This chain uses TRBV7-3 with TRBJ2-3, with TRBD1 identical over 8 bases. This CDR3 spans 14 amino acids. The trim removed 6 bases at V and 6 bases at J, leaving 8 bases unmatched. The germline gives CDR1 SGHTA, CDR2 FQGTGA. The CDR3 region has the DNA TGTGCCAGCAGTCCTGGACAGGGCGGGGATACGCAGTATTTT. Translated: CASSPGQGGDTQYF.

The V gene is TRBV4-1, the J gene TRBJ2-7; 7 bases fit TRBD2. The CDR3 runs 13 residues. CDR1 is MGHRA, CDR2 YSYEKL, per germline. V dropped 4 bases and J dropped 4; count of bases not matched to a gene: 4. The CDR3 region has the DNA TGCGCCAGCAGCCCTGGGGGGGGGTACGAGCAGTACTTC. Its translation: CASSPGGGYEQYF.

About this clone itself: The junction shows a germline mismatch at one end, possibly a read error. V usage is TRBV7-7 and J usage is TRBJ2-2; D gene ambiguous. The CDR3 sequence is 14 residues long. CDR1 and CDR2 from the germline V gene are SSHAT and FNYEAQ (reference sequence). CDR3 loop: CASSFLSGTGELFF. The CDR3 DNA is TGTGCTAGCAGCTTTCTGAGTGGCACCGGGGAGCTGTTTTTT.

The V and J genes are TRBV27 and TRBJ1-2, with D unclear. V was cut by 2 bases and J by 5 bases, with 9 bases left in between. Germline assignment: CDR1 MNHEY and CDR2 SMNVEV (reference sequence). This CDR3 comprises 13 residues. CDR3 bases: TGTGCCAGCAGTTTAGATGGTACTTATGGCTACACCTTC. Encoded protein: CASSLDGTYGYTF.

A single count supports this clone. This chain joins TRBV5-4 and TRBJ2-5, with 15 bases lining up with TRBD2. V was clipped by 0 bases and J by 5 bases; unmatched bases: 5. Germline V gene sequence: CDR1 SGHNT, CDR2 YYREEE (reference sequence). The CDR3 is 17 residues long. In DNA form, the CDR3 reads TGTGCCAGCAGCTTGGGGACTAGCGGGGGGGTAGTGGAGACCCAGTACTTC. This translates into CASSLGTSGGVVETQYF.

The gene calls are TRBV7-9 and TRBJ1-2; TRBD1 agrees at 7 bases. The ends lost 4 bases at V and 8 bases at J; junction bases unmatched: 7. The CDR3 is 13 amino acids. The V gene's germline CDR1 is SEHNR and CDR2 FQNEAQ (reference sequence). DNA for the CDR3: TGTGCCAGCAGCTCGAACACAGGGGACGGCTACACCTTC. The encoded protein is CASSSNTGDGYTF.

The rearrangement joins TRBV4-1 to TRBJ2-7; 9 bases fit TRBD1. The CDR3 spans 16 residues. V gave up 0 bases and J gave up 6 bases; unmatched junction bases: 9. Per the germline V gene, CDR1 is MGHRA and CDR2 is YSYEKL. Here the CDR3 reads CASSQDTPGQGGEQYF. The CDR3 DNA reads as TGCGCCAGCAGCCAAGACACTCCGGGACAGGGTGGCGAGCAGTACTTC.

This clone was found a few times. The rearrangement joins TRBV5-1 to TRBJ2-2; the D gene is possibly TRBD1 (6 bases). The CDR3 consists of 15 residues. CDR1 is SGHRS and CDR2 is YFSETQ in the germline V gene. V was clipped by 0 bases and J by 1 base, with 7 bases between them. The DNA of the CDR3 is TGCGCCAGCAGCTTGGAGGGGGAGAACACCGGGGAGCTGTTTTTT. Translating it yields CASSLEGENTGELFF.

The rearrangement joins TRBV29-1 to TRBJ2-3; D is possibly TRBD2 (5 bases). The CDR3 totals 14 residues. Trimming pared 8 bases from V and 2 bases from J, leaving 17 bases between. Germline CDR1 SQVTM, CDR2 ANQGSEA. Written as DNA, the CDR3 is TGCAGCAGAACCTCCGACGGGGACACAGATACGCAGTATTTT. This encodes CSRTSDGDTDTQYF.

The chain links TRBV2 to TRBJ2-7; the match to TRBD2 covers 7 bases. Losses at the gene ends were 0 bases for V and 3 bases for J; bases not matched to a gene: 2. CDR3 length equals 14 residues. Germline CDR1 reads SNHLY; CDR2 reads FYNNEI. The CDR3 nucleotides are TGTGCCAGCAGTGAAGCGCGGGGGTTCTACGAGCAGTACTTC. It codes for CASSEARGFYEQYF.

The genes are TRBV6-1 and TRBJ2-2, with TRBD2 matching 7 bases. The CDR3 covers 14 residues. The V gene's germline CDR1 is MNHNS and CDR2 SASEGT. V lost 3 bases, J lost 5 bases, and 3 bases stayed unmatched. The CDR3 DNA reads as TGTGCCAGCAGTGATCTAGCGGTAACCGGGGAGCTGTTTTTT. It yields the protein CASSDLAVTGELFF.

In its sample, this clone is medium-sized. The chain combines TRBV4-2 with TRBJ1-1; D unresolved. V lost 0 bases, J lost 0 bases, and 17 bases lay in between. Germline V gene lookup returns CDR1 LGHNA and CDR2 YNFKEQ. The CDR3 has 18 residues. The CDR3, as DNA: TGTGCCAGCAGCCAAGAAATGTGGGGAGCTAAGATGAACACTGAAGCTTTCTTT. This sequence encodes CASSQEMWGAKMNTEAFF.

The genes are TRBV5-1 and TRBJ2-3; 10 bases agree with TRBD1. The CDR3 is made up of 15 amino acids. From germline, CDR1 is SGHRS and CDR2 YFSETQ. Unmatched junction bases numbered 2, after V lost 4 bases and J lost 0 bases. The CDR3 protein is CASSLDRGSTDTQYF. The CDR3, as DNA: TGCGCCAGCAGCCTGGACAGGGGGAGCACAGATACGCAGTATTTT.

The V and J genes are TRBV5-4 and TRBJ1-5, with 8 bases identical to TRBD1. The CDR3 consists of 13 residues. Germline lookup yields CDR1 SGHNT and CDR2 YYREEE (reference sequence). Trimming took 4 bases from V and 7 from J; bases not matched to a gene: 4. The CDR3: CASSPTGGQPQHF. For the CDR3, the DNA is TGTGCCAGCAGCCCAACAGGGGGACAGCCCCAGCATTTT.

This clone has only one observation. The chain is built from TRBV18 and TRBJ1-6; D ambiguous. The CDR3 has 13 amino acids. CDR1 and CDR2 (germline): KGHSH, LQKENI. V lost 3 bases to trimming and J lost 8 bases, with 8 bases between them. CDR3 protein: CASSPSQDSPLHF. The CDR3 nucleotides read TGTGCCAGCTCACCGTCCCAGGATTCACCCCTCCACTTT.